This T cell receptor beta chain stems from a study of cytomegalovirus exposure and HLA in healthy donors. Study-level findings and limits: TCR beta chains numbering 164 were designated cytomegalovirus-associated. In a later analysis, around 18,000 TCR beta sequences were associated with HLA alleles at 0.05 false discovery rate. Accurate prediction of most subjects' HLA-A and HLA-B alleles from TCR beta sequences was reported.

Germline V gives CDR1 SGHNT, CDR2 YENEEA. The CDR3 sequence is 15 residues long. With 1 base removed from V and 4 bases from J, the gap between germline ends came to 13 bases. PCR involved 60 Vbeta and 13 Jbeta primers. Assay used: immunoSEQ multiplex PCR; TCRdb lists only in-frame clones, some missing. The table lists 200,000 or so clones, approximately 70% of them singletons. Concerning this clone itself: The antigen is unknown.

The clonotype comes from a man in his forties or fifties in good health and CMV-seropositive. Sample: PBMCs. The chain joins TRBV11-3 to TRBJ2-5; tentatively, D is TRBD1 (6 bases). CDR3 sequence (DNA): TGTGCCAGCAGCTTAGCGTCAGGGGCGGGAGAGACCCAGTACTTC. Its protein is CASSLASGAGETQYF.